The entry below describes one T cell receptor (beta chain). The J segment lost 5 bases and the V segment lost 6 bases, leaving 7 bases of the junction unmatched. From germline, CDR1 is WSHSY and CDR2 SAAADI. The CDR3 length is 14 residues. This specimen belongs to a study of T cell changes during pregnancy in multiple sclerosis. TCRdb's copy holds only in-frame clones and misses some; the assay was immunoSEQ multiplex PCR. The profile shows tens of thousands of clones, over 80% of them singletons. The rearrangement uses TRBV10-2 and TRBJ2-1; 7 positions match TRBD1. The material sequenced was peripheral blood, taken in the third trimester of pregnancy. The clonotype comes from a female donor in good health, enrolled as a control in a pregnancy study. CDR3 loop: CASSATGTDNEQFF. The CDR3 bases are TGCGCCAGCAGCGCCACCGGGACAGACAATGAGCAGTTCTTC.